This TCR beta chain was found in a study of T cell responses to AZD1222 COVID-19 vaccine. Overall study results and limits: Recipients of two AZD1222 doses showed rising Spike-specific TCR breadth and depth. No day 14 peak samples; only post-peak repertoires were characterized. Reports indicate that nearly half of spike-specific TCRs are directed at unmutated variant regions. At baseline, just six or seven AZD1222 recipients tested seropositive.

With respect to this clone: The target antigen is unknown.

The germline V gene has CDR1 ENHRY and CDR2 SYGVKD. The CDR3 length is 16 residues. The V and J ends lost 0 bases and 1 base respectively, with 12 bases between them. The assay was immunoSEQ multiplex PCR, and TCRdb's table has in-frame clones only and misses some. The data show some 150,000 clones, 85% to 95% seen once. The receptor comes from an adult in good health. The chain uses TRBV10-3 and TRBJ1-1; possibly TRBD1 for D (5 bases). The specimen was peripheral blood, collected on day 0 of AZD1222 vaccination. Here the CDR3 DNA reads TGTGCCATCAGTGAGTCGGAGGGAAGGGGGAACACTGAAGCTTTCTTT. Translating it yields CAISESEGRGNTEAFF.